This T cell receptor (beta chain) was identified in a study of cytomegalovirus exposure and HLA in healthy donors. Study-wide findings and caveats: Within an earlier analysis, most TCR beta V segments proved productive either about 87% or about 30% of the time. One variant, a missense change in DCLRE1C, was linked in a later analysis to TCR beta V- and J-gene trimming.

Comments on this clone: No antigen is known for it.

PCR was performed using 60 Vbeta and 13 Jbeta primers. Here immunoSEQ multiplex PCR was the method, and the copy in TCRdb shows in-frame clones only, minus some. The listing contains tens of thousands of clones. The ends were cut back, 3 bases at V and 3 bases at J, with 11 bases in the middle. Looked up from germline, CDR1 is MNHNS and CDR2 is SASEGT. The CDR3 has 14 residues. The receptor was isolated from a woman aged 18 to 35 in good health and CMV-seronegative. The chain carries TRBV6-1 and TRBJ1-2, with a tentative D call TRBD1 (5 bases). The sequenced sample consisted of PBMCs. The CDR3 loop reads CASSDNRPYYGYTF. CDR3 in DNA: TGTGCCAGCAGTGATAACAGGCCTTACTATGGCTACACCTTC.